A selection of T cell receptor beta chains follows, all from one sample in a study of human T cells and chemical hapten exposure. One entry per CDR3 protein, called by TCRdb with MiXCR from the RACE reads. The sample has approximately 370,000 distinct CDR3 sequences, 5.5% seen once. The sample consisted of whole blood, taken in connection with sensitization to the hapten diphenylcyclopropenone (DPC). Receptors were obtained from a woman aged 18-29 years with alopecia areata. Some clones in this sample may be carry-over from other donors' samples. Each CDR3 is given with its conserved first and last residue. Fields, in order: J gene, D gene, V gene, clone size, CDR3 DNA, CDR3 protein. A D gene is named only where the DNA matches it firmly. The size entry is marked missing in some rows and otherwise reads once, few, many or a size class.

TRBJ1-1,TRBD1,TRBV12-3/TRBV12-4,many,TGTGCCAGCAGTTCATCGGGTCGAGGACAGGTCGCTGAAGCTTTCTTT,CASSSSGRGQVAEAFF
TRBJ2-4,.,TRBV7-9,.,TGTGCCAGCAGCTCCCCCAAGATTATAGCCAAAAACATTCAGTACTTC,CASSSPKIIAKNIQYF
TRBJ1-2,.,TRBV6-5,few,TGTGCCAGCAGCCGCCCCAGGCCGGGCCGGAGTACCTATGGCTACACCTTC,CASSRPRPGRSTYGYTF
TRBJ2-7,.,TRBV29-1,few,TGCAGCGTAACAGGGACCCACGAGCAGTACTTC,CSVTGTHEQYF
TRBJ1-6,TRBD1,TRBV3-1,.,TGTGCCAGCAGTCAACAGGGGGCCTATAATTCACCCCTCCACTTT,CASSQQGAYNSPLHF
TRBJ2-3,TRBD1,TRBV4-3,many,TGCGCCAGCAGCCAAGATTGGACAGGGGGCCTGACAGATACGCAGTATTTT,CASSQDWTGGLTDTQYF
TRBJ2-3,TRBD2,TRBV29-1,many,TGCAGCGTTGAAAGACTAGCGGGGGGCACAGATACGCAGTATTTT,CSVERLAGGTDTQYF
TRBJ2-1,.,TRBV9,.,TGTGCCAGCAGCGTAGGAGTTGGGGGGATGGTAGGAGAATGGAGCTCCTACAATGAGCAGTTCTTC,CASSVGVGGMVGEWSSYNEQFF
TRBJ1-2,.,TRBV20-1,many,TGCAGTGCTAGCTCCGAGGGCTACACCTTC,CSASSEGYTF
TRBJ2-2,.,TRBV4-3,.,TGCGCCAGCAGCCCCCTTTCCGAAGGAGCCGGGGAGCTGTTTTTT,CASSPLSEGAGELFF
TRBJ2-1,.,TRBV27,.,TGTGCCAGCAGTTTAAAAAGGATGTATGAGCAGTTCTTC,CASSLKRMYEQFF
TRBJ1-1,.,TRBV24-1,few,TGTGCCACCAGTGCGGCAGGAAACACTGAAGCTTTCTTT,CATSAAGNTEAFF
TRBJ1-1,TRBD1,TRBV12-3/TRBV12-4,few,TGTGCCAGCACCCCTTCGACAGGGAGGGGCACTGAAGCTTTCTTT,CASTPSTGRGTEAFF
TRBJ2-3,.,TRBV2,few,TGTGCCAGCAGTGAATTAACGCAGTATTTT,CASSELTQYF
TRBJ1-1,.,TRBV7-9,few,TGTGCCAGCAGCTTAGACGGTGCAGACAGACTGAACACTGAAGCTTTCTTT,CASSLDGADRLNTEAFF
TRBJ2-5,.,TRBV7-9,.,TGTGCCAGCAAGCGGCCAGGTTTGGAGACCCAGTACTTC,CASKRPGLETQYF
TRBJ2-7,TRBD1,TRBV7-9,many,TGTGCCAGCAGCTTCCGGGACAGGCGCGACGAGCAGTACTTC,CASSFRDRRDEQYF
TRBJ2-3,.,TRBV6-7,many,TGTGCCAGCAGTAGAAGGGAACCGAGAGGGCAGTATTTT,CASSRREPRGQYF
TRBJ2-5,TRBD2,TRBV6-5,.,TGTGCCAGCAGTTATCTGATGGCGGGGGGGAAAAAAGAGACCCAGTACTTC,CASSYLMAGGKKETQYF
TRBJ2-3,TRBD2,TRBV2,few,TGTGCCAGCAGTGAAGCGGAAGGGACTAGCGGAAACACAGATACGCAGTATTTT,CASSEAEGTSGNTDTQYF
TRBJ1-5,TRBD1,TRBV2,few,TGTGCCAGCAGACAGGGGGCTGGACAGCCCCAGCATTTT,CASRQGAGQPQHF
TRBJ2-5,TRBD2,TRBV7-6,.,TGTGCCAGCAGCTTACCGAGCCCAGGGACTAGCGGGGGGGCGAGGGAGACCCAGTACTTC,CASSLPSPGTSGGARETQYF
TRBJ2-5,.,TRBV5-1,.,TGCGCCAGCAGCTTGAGTGCGTCGCAGGGGAGGGCCCAGTACTTC,CASSLSASQGRAQYF
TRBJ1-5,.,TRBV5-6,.,TGTGCCAGCAGCTCCGGTGGGGGAGGAGGCAATCAGCCCCAGCATTTT,CASSSGGGGGNQPQHF
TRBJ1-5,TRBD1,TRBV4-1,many,TGCGCCAGCAGCCAAGATGCGACAGGGGTAGGGCAGCCCCAGCATTTT,CASSQDATGVGQPQHF
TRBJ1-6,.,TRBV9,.,TGTGCCAGCAGCGTAGCTAGCGGGGGGGGATCACCCCTCCACTTT,CASSVASGGGSPLHF
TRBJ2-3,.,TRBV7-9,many,TGTGCCAGCAGCTTAAGTAGACCAGATACGCAGTATTTT,CASSLSRPDTQYF
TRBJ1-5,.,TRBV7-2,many,TGTGCCAGCAGCTTAGCGGCCGGTAATCAGCCCCAGCATTTT,CASSLAAGNQPQHF
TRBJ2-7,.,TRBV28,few,TGTGCCAGCAGTTTCATCGACAGCTCCTACGAGCAGTACTTC,CASSFIDSSYEQYF
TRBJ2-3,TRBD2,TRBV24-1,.,TGTGCCACCAGTCGGACTAGCGGGGGGGAGGAGGATACGCAGTATTTT,CATSRTSGGEEDTQYF
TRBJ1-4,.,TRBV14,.,TGTGCCAGCAGCCAGTACCTGGGAAAACTGTTTTTT,CASSQYLGKLFF
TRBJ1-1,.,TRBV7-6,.,TGTGCCAGCAGCTTAGCATTAGTTAACACTGAAGCTTTCTTT,CASSLALVNTEAFF
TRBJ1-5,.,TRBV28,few,TGTGCCAGCAGTTCCCCAGGGGCAGGCAATCAGCCCCAGCATTTT,CASSSPGAGNQPQHF
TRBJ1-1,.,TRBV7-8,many,TGTGCCAGCAGCTTAAGAGGGCCAGGGATGAACACTGAAGCTTTCTTT,CASSLRGPGMNTEAFF
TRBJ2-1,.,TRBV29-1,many,TGCAGCGTTGAAGGCTGGGATGAGCAGTTCTTC,CSVEGWDEQFF
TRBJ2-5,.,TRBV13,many,TGTGCCAGCAGCACCCGACAAGATTCGCGACAAGAGACCCAGTACTTC,CASSTRQDSRQETQYF